This TCR beta chain stems from a study of cytomegalovirus exposure and HLA in healthy donors. This CDR3 is 14 amino acids long. Germline CDR1 SGHRS, CDR2 YFSETQ. V shed 2 bases and J shed 5 bases, with 13 bases lying between them. The study, taken as a whole, reports: A few V segments could not be told apart, such as TRBV6-2 and TRBV6-3, and were left out. It was only CMV serostatus that was available as immune exposure information. Association of a missense DCLRE1C variant with TCR beta V- and J-gene trimming was reported in a later analysis. The study carried out a later analysis of TCR beta sequences. It associated 15,000 to 20,000 of them with specific HLA alleles at a false discovery rate of 0.05.

Concerning this clone: Its antigen is unidentified.

The PCR made use of 60 Vbeta and 13 Jbeta primers. Clones were read by immunoSEQ multiplex PCR, and TCRdb kept only the in-frame ones, dropping some. Here the sample spans about 78,000 clones, over 60% being singletons. This chain connects TRBV5-1 to TRBJ2-5, with a weak D call TRBD1 (5 bases). Sequencing was done on a sample of PBMCs. This TCR was recovered from a woman aged 40 to 50 in good health and CMV-seropositive. The CDR3 here is CASSFLDPGETQYF. The CDR3 nucleotides read TGCGCCAGCAGCTTCTTGGATCCAGGGGAGACCCAGTACTTC. The whole variable domain, remainder taken from reference TRBV5-1 and TRBJ2-5, is KAGVTQTPRYLIKTRGQQVTLSCSPISGHRSVSWYQQTPGQGLQFLFEYFSETQRNKGNFPGRFSGRQFSNSRSEMNVSTLELGDSALYLCASSFLDPGETQYFGPGTRLLVL.